This T cell receptor beta chain was retrieved from a study of tumor-infiltrating lymphocytes in primary liver carcinoma. Study overall: Patients diagnosed with primary liver carcinoma received treatment through surgical resection. Ranging in age from 30 to 69 years, the patients were men and women. Study findings and constraints: Paired tumor-adjacent and tumor-blood samples overlapped less than tumor region pairs did.

With a constant-region primer, TCR beta cDNA was made from about 0.55 ug of total RNA. Each TCR beta library was derived from three nested multiplex PCR rounds that employed slightly modified ARM-PCR. PCR rounds one and two used TRBV1-TRBV30 forward primers with a C-beta reverse primer for about 9 cycles each. One entry per CDR3 protein, called by TCRdb with MiXCR from the multiplex PCR reads. The sample includes about 210,000 distinct CDR3 sequences, approximately 64% of them seen just once. Blood RNA originated from unsorted whole blood, with germline DNA additionally extracted. V lost 4 bases to trimming and J lost 5 bases; unmatched junction nucleotides: 21. CDR1 and CDR2 from the germline V gene are SGHNT and YENEEA. CDR3 length: 22 amino acids. This clonotype was counted at least ten times. Antigen: not known.

The J gene is TRBJ2-2, the V gene TRBV11-3; TRBD2 agrees at 14 bases. The material sequenced was peripheral blood. The TCR sequence derives from a woman aged 60-75 years with primary liver carcinoma and hepatitis B virus infection. This CDR3 is CASSSRTGGVGTSGRGTGELFF. CDR3 sequence (DNA): TGTGCCAGCAGCTCTAGGACAGGGGGCGTCGGGACTAGCGGGAGAGGAACCGGGGAGCTGTTTTTT.